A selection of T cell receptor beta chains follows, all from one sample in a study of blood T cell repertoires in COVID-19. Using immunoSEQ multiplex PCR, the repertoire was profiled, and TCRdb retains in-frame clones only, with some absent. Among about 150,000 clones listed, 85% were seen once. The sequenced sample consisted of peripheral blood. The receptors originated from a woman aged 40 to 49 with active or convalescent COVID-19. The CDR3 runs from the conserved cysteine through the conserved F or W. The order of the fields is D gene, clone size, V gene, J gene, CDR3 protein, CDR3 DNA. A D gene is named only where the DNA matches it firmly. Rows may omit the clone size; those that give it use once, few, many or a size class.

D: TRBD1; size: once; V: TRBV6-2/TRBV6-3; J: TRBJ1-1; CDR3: CASSYPGTGVTNTEAFF; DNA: TGTGCCAGCAGTTACCCCGGGACAGGGGTTACGAACACTGAAGCTTTCTTT
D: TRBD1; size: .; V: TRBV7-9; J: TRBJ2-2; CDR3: CASTLPGGATGELFF; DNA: TGTGCCAGCACCCTACCAGGGGGCGCCACCGGGGAGCTGTTTTTT
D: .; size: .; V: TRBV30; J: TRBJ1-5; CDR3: CAWSGAVGNQPQHF; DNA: TGTGCCTGGAGTGGGGCAGTTGGCAATCAGCCCCAGCATTTT
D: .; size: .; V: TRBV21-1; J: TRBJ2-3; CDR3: CASTRGTSDRTSTDTQYF; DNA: TGTGCCAGCACCAGGGGGACTAGCGATCGTACTAGCACAGATACGCAGTATTTT
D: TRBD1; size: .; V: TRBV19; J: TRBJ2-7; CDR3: CASSLGPGQGARGVSYEQYF; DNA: TGTGCCAGTAGCCTGGGGCCGGGACAGGGGGCGCGTGGAGTCTCCTACGAGCAGTACTTC
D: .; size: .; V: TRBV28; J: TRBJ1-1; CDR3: CASSVPGDWTEAFF; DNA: TGTGCCAGCAGTGTACCGGGGGATTGGACTGAAGCTTTCTTT
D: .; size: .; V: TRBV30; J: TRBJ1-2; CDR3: CAWASRVGAGYTF; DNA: TGTGCCTGGGCCTCCCGGGTAGGGGCCGGCTACACCTTC
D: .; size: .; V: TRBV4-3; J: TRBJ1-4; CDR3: CASSQVIGGGSSNEKLFF; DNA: TGCGCCAGCAGCCAAGTAATCGGTGGAGGGAGTAGTAATGAAAAACTGTTTTTT
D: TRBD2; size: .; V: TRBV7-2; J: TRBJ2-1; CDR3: CASSLRRSGSSYNEQFF; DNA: TGTGCCAGCAGCTTAAGGAGGAGCGGGAGCTCCTACAATGAGCAGTTCTTC
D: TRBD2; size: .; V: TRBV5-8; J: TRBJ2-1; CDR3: CASSLTSGSLQFF; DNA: TGTGCCAGCAGCTTAACTAGCGGGAGTCTACAGTTCTTC
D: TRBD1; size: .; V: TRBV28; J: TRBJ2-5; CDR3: CASETGGREETQYF; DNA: TGTGCCAGCGAGACAGGGGGCCGAGAAGAGACCCAGTACTTC
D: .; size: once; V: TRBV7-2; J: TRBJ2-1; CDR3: CATTKEVGEQFF; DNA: TGTGCCACAACCAAAGAGGTGGGTGAGCAGTTCTTC
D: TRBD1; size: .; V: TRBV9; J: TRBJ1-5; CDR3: CASSVGGTGNQPQHF; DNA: TGTGCCAGCAGCGTAGGGGGGACAGGGAATCAGCCCCAGCATTTT
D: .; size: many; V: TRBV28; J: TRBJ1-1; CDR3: CASRSSRAEAFF; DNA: TGTGCCAGCAGATCGTCGAGGGCTGAAGCTTTCTTT
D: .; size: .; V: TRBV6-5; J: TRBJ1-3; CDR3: CASSPRDSGNTIYF; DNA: TGTGCCAGCAGCCCCCGGGACTCTGGAAACACCATATATTTT
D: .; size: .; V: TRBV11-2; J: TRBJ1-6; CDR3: CASRPAGDHNSPLHF; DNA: TGTGCCAGCCGACCGGCGGGGGATCATAATTCACCCCTCCACTTT
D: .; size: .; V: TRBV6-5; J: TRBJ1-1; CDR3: CASSYLGAYTEAFF; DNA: TGTGCCAGCAGTTACCTGGGGGCCTACACTGAAGCTTTCTTT
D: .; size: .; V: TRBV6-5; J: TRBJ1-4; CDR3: CASSYLGAGEKLFF; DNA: TGTGCCAGCAGTTACCTCGGGGCGGGGGAAAAACTGTTTTTT
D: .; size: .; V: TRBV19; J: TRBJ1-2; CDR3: CASTGPQGWGYTF; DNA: TGTGCCAGTACCGGGCCCCAGGGTTGGGGCTACACCTTC
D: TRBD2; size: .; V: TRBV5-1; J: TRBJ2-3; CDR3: CASSPRLAGGPDTQYF; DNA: TGCGCCAGCAGCCCAAGACTAGCGGGAGGCCCAGATACGCAGTATTTT
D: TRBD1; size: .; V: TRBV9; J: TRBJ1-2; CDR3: CASSPRDSLGNYGYTF; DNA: TGTGCCAGCAGCCCCCGGGACAGCCTAGGTAACTATGGCTACACCTTC
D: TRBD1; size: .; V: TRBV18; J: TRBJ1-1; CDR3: CASSPLPGQGEGWLWNTEAFF; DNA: TGTGCCAGCTCACCACTACCGGGACAGGGGGAAGGGTGGTTATGGAACACTGAAGCTTTCTTT
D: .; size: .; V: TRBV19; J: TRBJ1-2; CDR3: CASLTRGGFGYTF; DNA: TGTGCCAGCCTTACCCGAGGCGGGTTTGGATACACCTTC
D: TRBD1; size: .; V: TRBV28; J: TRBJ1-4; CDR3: CASSLMGQGKKLFF; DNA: TGTGCCAGCAGCTTAATGGGACAGGGTAAAAAACTGTTTTTT
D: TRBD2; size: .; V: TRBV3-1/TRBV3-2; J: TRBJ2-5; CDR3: CASSRTLAGVETQYF; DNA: TGTGCCAGCAGCCGCACTTTAGCGGGAGTGGAGACCCAGTACTTC
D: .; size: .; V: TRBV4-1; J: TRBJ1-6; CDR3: CASSLTRTDYNSPLHF; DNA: TGCGCCAGCAGCTTAACCCGGACAGACTATAATTCACCCCTCCACTTT
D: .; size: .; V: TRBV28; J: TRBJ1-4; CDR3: CASSLFLSGGNEKLFF; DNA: TGTGCCAGCAGTTTATTCTTGTCGGGGGGGAATGAAAAACTGTTTTTT
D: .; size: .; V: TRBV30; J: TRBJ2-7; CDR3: CAWSPRGTFSSYEQYF; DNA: TGTGCCTGGAGCCCAAGGGGGACGTTTAGCTCCTACGAGCAGTACTTC
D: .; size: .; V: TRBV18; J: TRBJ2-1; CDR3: CASSPGTGHNEQFF; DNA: TGTGCCAGCTCCCCAGGCACAGGGCACAATGAGCAGTTCTTC
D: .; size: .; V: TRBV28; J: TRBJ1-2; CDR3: CASSLEQGYLNYGYTF; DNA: TGTGCCAGCAGTTTAGAGCAGGGCTATTTGAACTATGGCTACACCTTC
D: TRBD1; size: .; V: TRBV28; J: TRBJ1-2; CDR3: CASSSGQGAGGYTF; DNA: TGTGCCAGCAGTTCTGGACAGGGGGCGGGTGGCTACACCTTC
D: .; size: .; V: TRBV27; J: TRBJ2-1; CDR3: CASREPGSYNEQFF; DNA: TGTGCCAGCAGAGAACCAGGCTCCTACAATGAGCAGTTCTTC
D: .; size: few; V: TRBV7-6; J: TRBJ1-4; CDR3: CASSVRQLGLDEKLFF; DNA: TGTGCCAGCAGCGTCAGACAGTTAGGATTGGATGAAAAACTGTTTTTT
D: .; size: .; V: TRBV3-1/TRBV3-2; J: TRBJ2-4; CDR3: CASSQVAERAKNIQYF; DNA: TGTGCCAGCAGCCAAGTTGCTGAGAGAGCCAAAAACATTCAGTACTTC
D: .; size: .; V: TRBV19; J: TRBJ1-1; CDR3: CASGGERLEAFF; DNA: TGTGCCAGCGGGGGGGAGCGGCTTGAAGCTTTCTTT
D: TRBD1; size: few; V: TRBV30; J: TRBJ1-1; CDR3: CAWSQGAGYTEAFF; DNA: TGTGCCTGGAGCCAGGGGGCTGGGTACACTGAAGCTTTCTTT
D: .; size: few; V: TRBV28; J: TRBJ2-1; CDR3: CASPPGQGSYNEQFF; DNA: TGTGCCAGCCCTCCAGGGCAGGGCTCCTACAATGAGCAGTTCTTC
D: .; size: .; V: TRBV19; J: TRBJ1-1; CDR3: CASSIGQIPEAFF; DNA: TGTGCCAGTAGTATAGGGCAGATCCCTGAAGCTTTCTTT
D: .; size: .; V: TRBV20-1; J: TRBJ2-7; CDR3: CSASVGRTYEQYF; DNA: TGCAGTGCTAGTGTTGGCAGAACCTACGAGCAGTACTTC
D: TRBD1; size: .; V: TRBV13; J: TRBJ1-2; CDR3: CASSIQGYNYGYTF; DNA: TGTGCCAGCAGTATACAGGGGTATAACTATGGCTACACCTTC
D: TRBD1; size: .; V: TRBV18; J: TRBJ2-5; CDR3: CASSQGQGETQYF; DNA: TGTGCCAGCTCACAGGGACAGGGGGAGACCCAGTACTTC
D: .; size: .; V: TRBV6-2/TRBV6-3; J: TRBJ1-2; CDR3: CASSYSRFTDYGYTF; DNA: TGTGCCAGCAGTTACTCCCGGTTTACAGACTATGGCTACACCTTC
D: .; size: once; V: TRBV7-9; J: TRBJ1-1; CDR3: CASSLEWADPNTEAFF; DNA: TGTGCCAGCAGCTTAGAGTGGGCAGATCCGAACACTGAAGCTTTCTTT
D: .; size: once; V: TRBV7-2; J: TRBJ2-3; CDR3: CASSRQTTTSTDTQYF; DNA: TGTGCCAGCAGTCGACAGACCACGACTAGCACAGATACGCAGTATTTT
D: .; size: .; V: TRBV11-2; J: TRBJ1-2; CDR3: CASSLGSGDSGYTF; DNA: TGTGCCAGCAGCTTAGGATCGGGGGACTCTGGCTACACCTTC
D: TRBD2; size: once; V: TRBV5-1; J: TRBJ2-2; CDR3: CARSRAGGAPPGGELFF; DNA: TGCGCCCGCAGCCGTGCGGGGGGGGCCCCCCCGGGCGGGGAGCTGTTTTTT
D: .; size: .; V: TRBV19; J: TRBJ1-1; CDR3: CASNPTGMNTEAFF; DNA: TGTGCCAGTAACCCGACAGGCATGAACACTGAAGCTTTCTTT
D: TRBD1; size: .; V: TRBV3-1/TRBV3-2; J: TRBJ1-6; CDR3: CASSQYGTGESPLHF; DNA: TGTGCCAGCAGCCAATATGGGACAGGGGAATCACCCCTCCACTTT
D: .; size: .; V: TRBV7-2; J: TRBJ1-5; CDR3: CASSLNRNSNQPQHF; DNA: TGTGCCAGCAGCTTAAACAGAAATAGCAATCAGCCCCAGCATTTT
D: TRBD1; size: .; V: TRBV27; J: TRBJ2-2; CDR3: CASSSGQDAPGELFF; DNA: TGTGCCAGCAGTTCCGGACAGGACGCGCCGGGGGAGCTGTTTTTT
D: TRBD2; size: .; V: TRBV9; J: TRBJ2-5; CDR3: CASSVAGVRASGGQETQYF; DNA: TGTGCCAGCAGCGTAGCCGGGGTGAGGGCTAGCGGGGGCCAAGAGACCCAGTACTTC